Shown below are 22 T cell receptor beta chains from a single sample sequenced in a study of T cell changes during pregnancy in multiple sclerosis. Repertoires were generated with immunoSEQ multiplex PCR, while TCRdb's copy carries only in-frame clones and drops some. The sample holds roughly 40,000 clones, approximately 94% seen once. The sequenced sample was peripheral blood, obtained in the third trimester of pregnancy. All receptors come from a female donor with multiple sclerosis, enrolled in a pregnancy study.

This clone was found once. The rearrangement joins TRBV7-9 to TRBJ2-7; TRBD1 matches 9 bases. V dropped 4 bases and J dropped 5; count of bases not matched to a gene: 6. Germline-derived CDR1 and CDR2 are SEHNR and FQNEAQ (reference sequence). This CDR3 contains 14 residues. The CDR3 reads CASSSGQGPHEQYF. CDR3 nucleotide sequence: TGTGCCAGCAGCTCGGGACAGGGTCCCCACGAGCAGTACTTC.

V and J are TRBV7-2 and TRBJ2-5; maybe TRBD2 (6 bases). This CDR3 is 14 amino acids long. Trimming pared 2 bases from V and 2 bases from J, leaving 9 bases between. Germline V CDR1 and CDR2: SGHTA, FQGNSA. The CDR3 here is CASSLWAGQETQYF. The CDR3 nucleotides are TGTGCCAGCAGCTTATGGGCGGGACAAGAGACCCAGTACTTC.

This clone was seen once. The chain combines TRBV5-1 with TRBJ2-3; 11 bases are shared with TRBD2. The germline V gene encodes CDR1 SGHRS and CDR2 YFSETQ. The V and J ends lost 4 bases and 5 bases, in that order; junction bases with no gene match: 3. The CDR3 sequence is 14 residues long. The CDR3 is CASSPGLAGDTQYF. CDR3 in DNA: TGCGCCAGCAGCCCAGGACTAGCGGGAGATACGCAGTATTTT. Complete variable domain (other parts from reference TRBV5-1 and TRBJ2-3): KAGVTQTPRYLIKTRGQQVTLSCSPISGHRSVSWYQQTPGQGLQFLFEYFSETQRNKGNFPGRFSGRQFSNSRSEMNVSTLELGDSALYLCASSPGLAGDTQYFGPGTRLTVL.

V is TRBV28 and J is TRBJ2-3; 9 nucleotides line up with TRBD1. Germline assignment: CDR1 MDHEN and CDR2 SYDVKM. Losses at the gene ends were 5 bases for V and 3 bases for J; bases not matched to a gene: 6. There are 15 residues in the CDR3. CDR3: CASSEGQGGTDTQYF. CDR3 in DNA: TGTGCCAGCAGTGAGGGACAGGGTGGAACAGATACGCAGTATTTT.

The V and J genes are TRBV11-3 and TRBJ2-1; 11 bases fit TRBD1. CDR3 length: 16 amino acids. CDR1 and CDR2 from the germline V gene are SGHNT and YENEEA. Unmatched junction bases numbered 8, after V lost 2 bases and J lost 8 bases. Written as DNA, the CDR3 is TGTGCCAGCAGCTTACTAGGACAGGGGGCATATCATGAGCAGTTCTTC. Protein sequence: CASSLLGQGAYHEQFF.

The chain has TRBV19 and TRBJ1-1; 10 positions match TRBD1. The V and J ends lost 6 bases and 5 bases, in that order; junction bases with no gene match: 15. Germline V gene sequence: CDR1 LNHDA, CDR2 SQIVND (reference sequence). CDR3 size: 17 residues. The CDR3 DNA reads as TGTGCCAGTAGGATCTCCCGTGCGGACAGGGGGAGGACTGAAGCTTTCTTT. It encodes CASRISRADRGRTEAFF. Complete variable domain (other parts from reference TRBV19 and TRBJ1-1): DGGITQSPKYLFRKEGQNVTLSCEQNLNHDAMYWYRQDPGQGLRLIYYSQIVNDFQKGDIAEGYSVSREKKESFPLTVTSAQKNPTAFYLCASRISRADRGRTEAFFGQGTRLTVV.

The chain has TRBV5-1 and TRBJ2-1; D may be TRBD1 (5 bases). This CDR3 contains 13 residues. Between the trimmed V and J ends, which lost 1 base and 5 bases, there was a span of 7 bases. Germline CDR1 and CDR2: SGHRS and YFSETQ. The CDR3 sequence is CASSLTGDNEQFF. The CDR3 bases are TGCGCCAGCAGCTTGACAGGCGACAATGAGCAGTTCTTC.

V gene TRBV6-6 combines with J gene TRBJ1-3; no clear D. The germline V gene has CDR1 MNHNY and CDR2 SVGAGI (reference sequence). The CDR3 runs to 11 residues. V was shortened by 8 bases and J by 10 bases, with 12 bases between the two germline ends. The CDR3 bases are TGTGCCAGCCACGCCTCAGGAACCATATATTTT. This codes for CASHASGTIYF.

The chain recombines TRBV4-1 with TRBJ2-1, with 12 bases identical to TRBD2. The V gene's germline CDR1 is MGHRA and CDR2 YSYEKL. V lost 2 bases, J lost 7 bases, and 9 bases stayed unmatched. This CDR3 is built from 17 residues. CDR3 loop: CASSQPLAGGPWNEQFF. The DNA of the CDR3 is TGCGCCAGCAGCCAACCCCTAGCGGGAGGGCCTTGGAATGAGCAGTTCTTC.

This rearrangement joins TRBV19 to TRBJ1-3; D is ambiguous. Germline V gene lookup returns CDR1 LNHDA and CDR2 SQIVND (reference sequence). Between the trimmed V and J ends, which lost 5 bases and 1 base, there was a span of 6 bases. This CDR3 region has 13 residues. The CDR3: CASSLGSGNTIYF. In DNA form, the CDR3 reads TGTGCCAGTAGTCTCGGGTCTGGAAACACCATATATTTT.

The chain employs TRBV15 and TRBJ1-4, with a weak D call TRBD1 (5 bases). The V gene's germline CDR1 is LNHNV and CDR2 YYDKDF (reference sequence). The CDR3 contains 16 residues. With 0 bases removed from V and 3 bases from J, the gap between germline ends came to 11 bases. Written as DNA, the CDR3 is TGTGCCACCAGCAGAGATTCAGGGAGGCCTAATGAAAAACTGTTTTTT. Translation gives CATSRDSGRPNEKLFF.

The rearrangement joins TRBV5-1 to TRBJ1-5, with D possibly matching TRBD1 (5 bases). The CDR3 sequence is 16 residues long. Looked up from germline, CDR1 is SGHRS and CDR2 is YFSETQ. Deletions cut 0 bases from V and 6 bases from J, with 16 bases between. The CDR3 DNA is TGCGCCAGCAGCTTGGAAGGGGCCGCGAGAGGTCAGCCCCAGCATTTT. Translating it yields CASSLEGAARGQPQHF.

This clone appeared a few times. This chain connects TRBV18 to TRBJ1-1; D gene unclear. V gave up 2 bases and J gave up 7 bases, with 8 bases separating them. The CDR3 sequence is 12 residues long. Per germline, CDR1 KGHSH and CDR2 LQKENI. Here the CDR3 reads CASSPREGEAFF. CDR3 coding DNA: TGTGCCAGCTCACCAAGGGAGGGTGAAGCTTTCTTT.

The chain has TRBV4-1 and TRBJ1-4, with 9 bases aligning to TRBD1. Germline trimming cut 4 bases from V and 4 bases from J; bases unmatched to any gene: 4. CDR1 is MGHRA, CDR2 YSYEKL, per germline. The CDR3 extends over 15 amino acids. Here the CDR3 reads CASSRPGQGNEKLFF. For the CDR3, the DNA is TGCGCCAGCAGCCGCCCGGGACAGGGTAATGAAAAACTGTTTTTT.

The chain employs TRBV7-8 and TRBJ2-2, with TRBD1 as a possible D gene (5 bases). V was trimmed by 1 base and J by 0 bases, leaving 9 bases between them. CDR1 is SGHVS and CDR2 is FQNEAQ in the germline V gene. CDR3 length: 16 amino acids. Here the CDR3 DNA reads TGTGCCAGCAGCTTAGTCAAGACAGCGAACACCGGGGAGCTGTTTTTT. It encodes CASSLVKTANTGELFF. Drawing the rest from reference TRBV7-8 and TRBJ2-2, the complete variable domain is GAGVSQSPRYKVAKRGQDVALRCDPISGHVSLFWYQQALGQGPEFLTYFQNEAQLDKSGLPSDRFFAERPEGSVSTLKIQRTQQEDSAVYLCASSLVKTANTGELFFGEGSRLTVL.

The chain uses TRBV28 and TRBJ1-1; TRBD1 aligns across 7 bases. J was trimmed by 11 bases and V by 5 bases; bases with no gene match: 11. Germline CDR1 is MDHEN and CDR2 is SYDVKM. The CDR3 is 13 residues long. In DNA, the CDR3 is TGTGCCAGCAGTGAGGGGGCACAGGGTAACGCTTTCTTT. Protein: CASSEGAQGNAFF.

The genes are TRBV5-6 and TRBJ2-1; 8 positions match TRBD1. The junction had 0 bases not matched to a gene; V was cut back by 1 base and J by 6 bases. Germline V lookup: CDR1 SGHDT, CDR2 YYEEEE. The CDR3 has 13 amino acids. DNA of the CDR3: TGTGCCAGCAGCTTGACAGGGGGCAATGAGCAGTTCTTC. As protein: CASSLTGGNEQFF.

The genes are TRBV9 and TRBJ2-3, with TRBD2 as a possible D gene (6 bases). Trimming took off 0 bases at V and 4 bases at J, with 15 bases between the two ends. This CDR3 is 16 amino acids long. The germline gives CDR1 SGDLS, CDR2 YYNGEE. The CDR3 region is CASSVGLLAGPDTQYF. Written as DNA, the CDR3 is TGTGCCAGCAGCGTAGGACTCCTTGCGGGGCCAGATACGCAGTATTTT.

A single count supports this clone. The chain employs TRBV7-2 and TRBJ2-7; TRBD2 matches at 7 bases. This CDR3 contains 14 residues. Losses at the gene ends were 5 bases for V and 2 bases for J; bases not matched to a gene: 6. Germline V CDR1 and CDR2: SGHTA, FQGNSA. CDR3 loop: CASSRGGGAYEQYF. CDR3 DNA: TGTGCCAGCAGCAGGGGTGGGGGGGCCTACGAGCAGTACTTC.

The chain couples TRBV6-5 to TRBJ2-1, with 9 positions matching TRBD1. CDR1 is MNHEY, CDR2 SVGAGI, per germline. V was pared by 4 bases and J by 9 bases, with 13 bases of the junction left unmatched. CDR3 length: 16 amino acids. For the CDR3, the DNA is TGTGCCAGCAGTTCGCCCTCCGGGACAGGGATCGGTGAGCAGTTCTTC. Translation: CASSSPSGTGIGEQFF.

The chain employs TRBV11-3 and TRBJ2-6, with 9 positions matching TRBD1. Germline lookup yields CDR1 SGHNT and CDR2 YENEEA. V shed 4 bases and J 4 bases; nucleotides not matched to a gene: 14. This CDR3 region has 19 residues. The CDR3 nucleotides are TGTGCCAGCAGCTCGAACTCACCGGGACAGGGATCAGGGGCCAACGTCCTGACTTTC. Translation gives CASSSNSPGQGSGANVLTF. Drawing the rest from reference TRBV11-3 and TRBJ2-6, the complete variable domain is EAGVVQSPRYKIIEKKQPVAFWCNPISGHNTLYWYLQNLGQGPELLIRYENEEAVDDSQLPKDRFSAERLKGVDSTLKIQPAELGDSAVYLCASSSNSPGQGSGANVLTFGAGSRLTVL.

This chain joins TRBV28 and TRBJ1-1; 7 nucleotides match TRBD1. The trim removed 10 bases at V and 2 bases at J, leaving 10 bases unmatched. Germline loops: CDR1 MDHEN, CDR2 SYDVKM. The CDR3 is 14 residues long. The CDR3 sequence: CATADRLDNTEAFF. CDR3 DNA sequence: TGTGCCACCGCGGACAGGCTAGACAACACTGAAGCTTTCTTT.